Listed below are T cell receptor beta chains from one sample, sequenced in a study of T cells in Graves' hyperthyroidism and ophthalmopathy. TCRdb redid the calling of the multiplex PCR reads with MiXCR, one entry per CDR3 protein. This sample has 200,000 to 250,000 distinct CDR3 sequences, with roughly 15% found just once. The sequenced material came from blood. Receptors were obtained from a woman between 18 and 29 years old with Graves' ophthalmopathy. The CDR3 runs from the conserved cysteine through the conserved F or W. The D gene is left open where the match is weak. Expanded clones are given a class, and other clones once, few, many or no size at all.

cdr3_aa cdr3_nt d_call clone_size j_call v_call
CSARDPTGRTYEQYF TGCAGTGCTAGAGACCCGACAGGGCGAACCTACGAGCAGTACTTC TRBD1 many TRBJ2-7 TRBV20-1
CASSVTAAGQGARGYTF TGTGCCAGCAGTGTCACTGCCGCGGGACAGGGGGCGCGTGGCTACACCTTC TRBD1 many TRBJ1-2 TRBV6-1
CASSPGGIGAGELFF TGTGCCAGCAGTCCAGGGGGAATCGGTGCCGGGGAGCTGTTTTTT TRBD1 many TRBJ2-2 TRBV12-3/TRBV12-4
CASSLPGTYEQYF TGCGCCAGCAGCTTACCGGGGACCTACGAGCAGTACTTC . many TRBJ2-7 TRBV5-1
CASSIDSESPLHF TGTGCCAGTAGTATTGACAGCGAATCACCCCTCCACTTT . many TRBJ1-6 TRBV19
CSARRGGNSYGYTF TGCAGTGCTAGAAGGGGGGGGAATAGCTATGGCTACACCTTC . . TRBJ1-2 TRBV20-1
CASSYSLRQGVSYEQYF TGTGCCAGCAGTTACTCGCTTCGTCAGGGCGTGAGCTACGAGCAGTACTTC . many TRBJ2-7 TRBV6-5
CASSSRRNYGYTF TGTGCCAGCAGTTCCCGGAGGAACTATGGCTACACCTTC . many TRBJ1-2 TRBV28
CASSPILGLAGKQETQYF TGTGCCAGCAGCCCCATACTCGGACTAGCGGGTAAACAAGAGACCCAGTACTTC TRBD2 many TRBJ2-5 TRBV11-2
CATSREGDYGGELFF TGTGCCACCAGCAGAGAAGGCGATTACGGCGGGGAGCTGTTTTTT . many TRBJ2-2 TRBV15
CSARGRGRLAGYTF TGCAGTGCTAGAGGCCGGGGGAGGCTTGCTGGCTACACCTTC . . TRBJ1-2 TRBV20-1
CASSFKKREGDTDTQYF TGTGCCAGCAGTTTCAAAAAGCGGGAGGGAGACACAGATACGCAGTATTTT TRBD2 many TRBJ2-3 TRBV6-1
CASGSGVYTQYF TGTGCTAGTGGTTCTGGAGTTTATACGCAGTATTTT . many TRBJ2-3 TRBV12-5
CASRVNGGGEKLFF TGTGCCAGTAGAGTAAACGGCGGGGGTGAAAAACTGTTTTTT . . TRBJ1-4 TRBV19
CASSPGAKNYGYTF TGTGCCAGCTCACCAGGGGCCAAGAACTATGGCTACACCTTC . many TRBJ1-2 TRBV18
CASSLAGLAEDNEQFF TGTGCCAGCAGCTTAGCGGGACTAGCGGAGGACAATGAGCAGTTCTTC TRBD2 . TRBJ2-1 TRBV7-9
CASSPRLDEQYF TGTGCCAGCTCACCACGCTTGGACGAGCAGTACTTC . . TRBJ2-7 TRBV18
CSADGLAGGHNEQFF TGCAGTGCGGACGGACTAGCGGGGGGTCACAATGAGCAGTTCTTC TRBD2 . TRBJ2-1 TRBV20-1
CASSEGRTGLDGYTF TGTGCCAGCAGTGAAGGCCGCACAGGGCTGGATGGCTACACCTTC . . TRBJ1-2 TRBV2
CASSPGLMTEAFF TGTGCCAGCAGTCCGGGCCTTATGACTGAAGCTTTCTTT . many TRBJ1-1 TRBV12-3/TRBV12-4
CASSVTSGGGYNEQFF TGTGCCAGCAGCGTGACTAGCGGGGGGGGCTACAATGAGCAGTTCTTC TRBD2 . TRBJ2-1 TRBV11-2
CSAAGGGEYEQYF TGCAGCGCCGCCGGGGGGGGAGAGTACGAGCAGTACTTC TRBD2 many TRBJ2-7 TRBV29-1
CASSRRSGYEQYF TGTGCCAGCAGCCGTAGGTCGGGCTACGAGCAGTACTTC . many TRBJ2-7 TRBV12-3/TRBV12-4
CASSWGQGGINQPQHF TGTGCCAGCAGTTGGGGACAGGGGGGAATTAATCAGCCCCAGCATTTT TRBD1 many TRBJ1-5 TRBV12-3/TRBV12-4
CASSVGLAGSSTDTQYF TGTGCCAGCAGCGTGGGACTAGCGGGATCTAGCACAGATACGCAGTATTTT TRBD2 many TRBJ2-3 TRBV5-5
CASSLAQRAGVGNEQFF TGTGCCAGCAGCTTAGCACAGAGAGCGGGAGTTGGGAATGAGCAGTTCTTC TRBD2 many TRBJ2-1 TRBV7-6
CASSFLPHRVNTEAFF TGTGCCAGCAGTTTCCTACCCCACAGGGTAAACACTGAAGCTTTCTTT . many TRBJ1-1 TRBV13
CASSEWGLSGNQPQHF TGTGCCAGCAGTGAATGGGGTCTCAGCGGCAATCAGCCCCAGCATTTT . many TRBJ1-5 TRBV6-1
CSSNGGKDNEQFF TGCAGTTCAAATGGGGGGAAGGACAATGAGCAGTTCTTC . many TRBJ2-1 TRBV20-1
CASSPPYSTGELFF TGTGCCAGCAGCCCACCTTACAGCACCGGGGAGCTGTTTTTT . many TRBJ2-2 TRBV3-1
CASSVLGSNQPQHF TGTGCCAGCAGTGTACTGGGTAGCAATCAGCCCCAGCATTTT . . TRBJ1-5 TRBV2
CASSGRLTVPTDTQYF TGTGCCAGCAGTGGGCGTTTGACGGTCCCCACAGATACGCAGTATTTT . many TRBJ2-3 TRBV25-1
CASSETGGVSEQFF TGTGCCAGCAGTGAGACTGGCGGAGTAAGTGAGCAGTTCTTC . many TRBJ2-1 TRBV6-1
CSVTFPDRHQETQYF TGCAGCGTTACATTCCCGGACAGGCATCAAGAGACCCAGTACTTC TRBD1 many TRBJ2-5 TRBV29-1
CASSFTRSANTEAFF TGTGCCAGCAGCTTTACACGGTCCGCTAACACTGAAGCTTTCTTT . many TRBJ1-1 TRBV5-6
CASSQPAGGNNEQFF TGTGCCAGCAGCCAACCAGCGGGGGGGAACAATGAGCAGTTCTTC TRBD2 many TRBJ2-1 TRBV3-1
CASSGVTGELFF TGCGCCAGCAGCGGGGTAACCGGGGAGCTGTTTTTT . many TRBJ2-2 TRBV5-1
CASSLAQSYEQYF TGTGCCAGCAGTCTCGCCCAATCCTACGAGCAGTACTTC . . TRBJ2-7 TRBV6-1
CASSGDTGELFF TGTGCCAGCAGCGGGGACACCGGGGAGCTGTTTTTT . many TRBJ2-2 TRBV2
CASQGSSSTDTQYF TGCGCCAGCCAGGGATCCTCTAGCACAGATACGCAGTATTTT . many TRBJ2-3 TRBV10-1
CASSSGLANYNEQFF TGTGCCAGCAGTTCCGGACTAGCTAACTACAATGAGCAGTTCTTC TRBD2 many TRBJ2-1 TRBV7-3
CASSIGPGLVNQPQHF TGTGCCAGTAGTATAGGTCCAGGGCTGGTCAATCAGCCCCAGCATTTT . . TRBJ1-5 TRBV19
CSAHAHLRQERDGQYF TGCAGTGCCCACGCTCACTTAAGACAGGAAAGGGATGGGCAGTACTTC . many TRBJ2-7 TRBV20-1
CASEANYGYTF TGTGCCAGTGAGGCGAACTATGGCTACACCTTC . many TRBJ1-2 TRBV19
CASSYSTSGRNTYEQYF TGTGCCAGCAGTTACTCTACTAGCGGGAGGAACACCTACGAGCAGTACTTC TRBD2 many TRBJ2-7 TRBV6-2/TRBV6-3
CASSPSQGIPPYEQYF TGTGCCAGCAGCCCCTCACAGGGGATACCTCCATACGAGCAGTACTTC TRBD1 many TRBJ2-7 TRBV11-2
CASSFRAGVSDTQYF TGTGCCAGCAGCTTCCGGGCGGGAGTTTCAGATACGCAGTATTTT TRBD2 many TRBJ2-3 TRBV5-8
CASSMGLAGYNEQFF TGTGCCAGCAGCATGGGACTAGCGGGATACAATGAGCAGTTCTTC TRBD2 many TRBJ2-1 TRBV5-6
CASSLEGVTGGYTF TGTGCCAGTAGCCTCGAGGGAGTTACTGGTGGCTACACCTTC . . TRBJ1-2 TRBV19
CASSPDRSGANVLTF TGTGCCAGCAGCCCGGACAGATCTGGGGCCAACGTCCTGACTTTC . many TRBJ2-6 TRBV7-9
CASSLAAGGLSGDTQYF TGCGCCAGCAGCCTTGCGGCGGGAGGTCTCAGCGGAGATACGCAGTATTTT TRBD2 many TRBJ2-3 TRBV5-1
CASSGGTGLGYNEQFF TGTGCCAGCTCAGGGGGGACAGGGTTGGGATACAATGAGCAGTTCTTC TRBD1 . TRBJ2-1 TRBV18
CAWSPMGQPQHF TGTGCCTGGAGTCCCATGGGTCAGCCCCAGCATTTT . many TRBJ1-5 TRBV30
CASRNRTVREKLFF TGTGCCAGCAGAAATCGAACGGTTCGGGAAAAACTGTTTTTT . many TRBJ1-4 TRBV5-5
CASNQPGVFNEQFF TGTGCCAGCAACCAACCTGGGGTCTTCAATGAGCAGTTCTTC . many TRBJ2-1 TRBV28